The next 19 T cell receptor beta chains were all read from a single sample in a study of T cell repertoires in cytomegalovirus infection. One entry per CDR3 protein, called by TCRdb with MiXCR from the reads. This table holds approximately 400,000 distinct CDR3 sequences, approximately 31% found once. Sequencing was carried out using PBMCs. All receptors come from a human donor in good health (CMV status not recorded). Some clones in this sample may be carry-over from other donors' samples.

This clonotype turned up a few times. The chain is built from TRBV12-3 or TRBV12-4 and TRBJ2-7, with 11 bases identical to TRBD1. This CDR3 comprises 14 residues. J gave up 2 bases and V 8 bases, and 5 bases lay outside the gene matches. The CDR3 loop is CASAWGQGAYEQYF. The CDR3 DNA follows: TGTGCCAGCGCCTGGGGACAGGGGGCCTACGAGCAGTACTTC.

This clonotype was detected a few times. CDR3 DNA: TGTGCCAGCAGTTCGACCGGCGGGGACTACAATGAGCAGTTCTTC. This sequence encodes CASSSTGGDYNEQFF. J is TRBJ2-1 and V is TRBV28; TRBD2 is a possible D gene (6 bases). V was clipped by 4 bases and J by 3 bases, with 13 bases between them. This CDR3 has 15 amino acids. The V gene's germline CDR1 is MDHEN and CDR2 SYDVKM. The whole variable domain, filled in from reference TRBV28 and TRBJ2-1, reads DVKVTQSSRYLVKRTGEKVFLECVQDMDHENMFWYRQDPGLGLRLIYFSYDVKMKEKGDIPEGYSVSREKKERFSLILESASTNQTSMYLCASSSTGGDYNEQFFGPGTRLTVL.

This clonotype came up a few times. The rearrangement links TRBV7-2 to TRBJ2-5; D perhaps matches TRBD1 (5 bases). The CDR3 spans 15 residues. V shed 0 bases and J shed 2 bases, with 10 bases lying between them. Germline CDR1 and CDR2: SGHTA and FQGNSA. CDR3 sequence (DNA): TGTGCCAGCAGCTTAGCATGGACACCACAAGAGACCCAGTACTTC. Amino acids: CASSLAWTPQETQYF.

This clonotype was observed a handful of times. The chain is built from TRBV20-1 and TRBJ2-1, with 8 bases matching TRBD2. Germline CDR1 and CDR2: DFQATT and SNEGSKA (reference sequence). The CDR3 totals 15 residues. The V and J ends lost 5 bases and 7 bases, in that order; junction bases with no gene match: 13. Here the CDR3 reads CSADRLATSINEQFF. The CDR3, as DNA: TGCAGTGCTGACCGACTAGCGACAAGTATAAATGAGCAGTTCTTC.

V gene TRBV19 combines with J gene TRBJ2-2, with TRBD1 identical over 8 bases. There are 14 residues in the CDR3. The V and J ends lost 10 bases and 7 bases, in that order; junction bases with no gene match: 11. CDR1 LNHDA and CDR2 SQIVND come from the germline V gene (reference sequence). In DNA, the CDR3 is TGTGCCATTGGGGCTCCAGGGGGCGGCGGGGAGCTGTTTTTT. Translating gives CAIGAPGGGGELFF.

The chain has TRBV4-1 and TRBJ1-6; 10 nucleotides align to TRBD1. V gave up 0 bases and J gave up 9 bases; unmatched junction bases: 11. The germline gives CDR1 MGHRA, CDR2 YSYEKL. CDR3 size: 18 residues. The CDR3 sequence: CASSQDGDRGVKSSPLHF. The CDR3 coding sequence is TGCGCCAGCAGCCAAGATGGGGACAGGGGTGTCAAGAGTTCACCCCTCCACTTT.

The V call is TRBV28, the J call TRBJ2-6; D is ambiguous. The germline gives CDR1 MDHEN, CDR2 SYDVKM. CDR3 length: 17 amino acids. V was trimmed by 2 bases and J by 0 bases, leaving 11 bases between them. The CDR3 DNA follows: TGTGCCAGCAGTTTAGTAACTCCCACCTCTGGGGCCAACGTCCTGACTTTC. Its translation is CASSLVTPTSGANVLTF.

This sequence joins TRBV14 and TRBJ2-5, with TRBD1 as a possible D gene (5 bases). Trimming cost V 4 bases and J 3 bases, with 12 bases left between them. Germline V lookup: CDR1 SGHDN, CDR2 FVKESK. There are 14 residues in the CDR3. CDR3 protein: CASSPLGREETQYF. The DNA for the CDR3 is TGTGCCAGCAGCCCCCTGGGCAGGGAAGAGACCCAGTACTTC. The full variable domain, rest sourced from reference TRBV14 and TRBJ2-5, is EAGVTQFPSHSVIEKGQTVTLRCDPISGHDNLYWYRRVMGKEIKFLLHFVKESKQDESGMPNNRFLAERTGGTYSTLKVQPAELEDSGVYFCASSPLGREETQYFGPGTRLLVL.

As DNA, the CDR3 is TGTGCCAGCAGTGATACTCTTGTCCCGACTCAGCCCCAGCATTTT. Its protein is CASSDTLVPTQPQHF. The rearrangement joins TRBV2 to TRBJ1-5; D uncertain. The CDR3 runs to 15 residues. CDR1 is SNHLY, CDR2 FYNNEI, per germline. V shed 3 bases and J shed 6 bases, with 15 bases lying between them.

This clonotype came up many times. The V call is TRBV7-8, the J call TRBJ2-1; 8 positions agree with TRBD1. The germline V gene has CDR1 SGHVS and CDR2 FQNEAQ. This CDR3 is 15 amino acids long. J lost 4 bases, V lost 5 bases, and 7 bases had no gene match. The CDR3: CASSPRGRLYNEQFF. As DNA, the CDR3 is TGTGCCAGCAGCCCCAGGGGGCGGCTATACAATGAGCAGTTCTTC.

This sequence joins TRBV7-9 and TRBJ1-4; D unresolved. Germline CDR1 is SEHNR and CDR2 is FQNEAQ (reference sequence). The CDR3 is made up of 13 amino acids. Trimming cost V 4 bases and J 5 bases, with 8 bases left between them. In nucleotides, the CDR3 is TGTGCCAGCAGCTCTGAGAGAAATGAAAAACTGTTTTTT. Translated, it gives CASSSERNEKLFF.

The chain combines TRBV27 with TRBJ2-3; 7 bases agree with TRBD1. Per the germline V gene, CDR1 is MNHEY and CDR2 is SMNVEV (reference sequence). The CDR3 is 18 amino acids. The J segment lost 0 bases and the V segment lost 1 base, leaving 10 bases of the junction unmatched. The CDR3 protein is CASSLLPQGPTSTDTQYF. In DNA, the CDR3 is TGTGCCAGCAGTTTATTACCACAGGGGCCTACGAGCACAGATACGCAGTATTTT.

The V and J genes are TRBV6-5 and TRBJ2-7; 7 bases align to TRBD2. Germline CDR1 and CDR2: MNHEY and SVGAGI. This CDR3 spans 16 amino acids. With 0 bases clipped from V and 1 base from J, the junction kept 6 bases outside the gene matches. The CDR3 is CASSYSWSSGSYEQYF. The CDR3 bases are TGTGCCAGCAGTTACTCGTGGTCTAGCGGTTCCTACGAGCAGTACTTC.

This clonotype came up a few times. The V and J genes are TRBV15 and TRBJ1-1; D call uncertain. The V end lost 9 bases, the J end lost 3 bases, and 14 bases lay between the germline ends. The CDR3 extends over 13 amino acids. The germline V gene encodes CDR1 LNHNV and CDR2 YYDKDF (reference sequence). The CDR3 loop is CATGIRRDTEAFF. The CDR3 DNA follows: TGTGCCACTGGGATCCGGAGGGACACTGAAGCTTTCTTT.

The genes are TRBV4-1 and TRBJ1-4; D gene ambiguous. The CDR3 sequence is 17 residues long. Germline V gene sequence: CDR1 MGHRA, CDR2 YSYEKL. The V end lost 4 bases, the J end lost 0 bases, and 15 bases lay between the germline ends. CDR3 DNA sequence: TGCGCCAGCAGCCTCGACGGCAGGACTGCAACTAATGAAAAACTGTTTTTT. It codes for CASSLDGRTATNEKLFF.

The chain carries TRBV11-2 and TRBJ2-7, with D possibly matching TRBD1 (6 bases). Trimming removed 2 bases from V and 3 bases from J, with 11 bases in between. Germline V gene data show CDR1 as SGHAT and CDR2 as FQNNGV. CDR3 length equals 14 residues. The CDR3 nucleotides read TGTGCCAGCAGCTTATCTGGACAGATCTACGAGCAGTACTTC. Its protein is CASSLSGQIYEQYF.

The chain recombines TRBV11-2 with TRBJ2-7; 7 bases align to TRBD2. The germline CDR1 and CDR2 sequences are SGHAT and FQNNGV. The length of the CDR3 is 13 residues. J was trimmed by 6 bases and V by 1 base; bases with no gene match: 3. This CDR3 is CASSLGGGIEQYF. DNA of the CDR3: TGTGCCAGCAGCTTAGGCGGGGGAATCGAGCAGTACTTC.

This clonotype has more than one count but fewer than ten. The V gene is TRBV4-3, the J gene TRBJ1-6, with a tentative D call TRBD1 (5 bases). V was trimmed by 0 bases and J by 13 bases, leaving 13 bases between them. Germline loops: CDR1 LGHNA, CDR2 YSLEER. CDR3 length: 14 amino acids. DNA for the CDR3: TGCGCCAGCAGCCAAGACCCCACCGGGGGGCCCCTCCACTTT. Translation gives CASSQDPTGGPLHF.

The V gene is TRBV5-5, the J gene TRBJ1-5, with 7 bases lining up with TRBD1. The germline CDR1 and CDR2 sequences are SGHKS and YYEKEE (reference sequence). Unmatched junction bases numbered 16, after V lost 0 bases and J lost 7 bases. This CDR3 contains 18 residues. CDR3 region: CASSLVFRHGTAPQPQHF. CDR3 in DNA: TGTGCCAGCAGCTTGGTTTTTCGTCATGGGACAGCCCCCCAGCCCCAGCATTTT.